This T cell receptor (beta chain) was obtained from a study of regulatory T cells in long-lasting Graves disease. Study-level results: Segments TRBV28, TRBJ1-2 and TRBJ2-5 showed preferential usage in persistent disease.

Time point given: newly diagnosed GD, antithyroid drugs for less than 3 months. PBMC RNA was the source of the TCR library. Arm-PCR with iRepertoire HTBI primers amplified the CDR3 regions for these TCR beta libraries. TCRdb processed the multiplex PCR reads anew with MiXCR; each CDR3 protein has one entry. The table includes 420,000 or so distinct CDR3 sequences, 16% detected once. The CDR3 contains 14 residues. CDR1 and CDR2 from the germline V gene are LNHDA and SQIVND (reference sequence). V lost 7 bases and J 8 bases, leaving 17 bases between the germline ends. As to this clonotype: The antigen is unknown.

This sample was shared with a second study, whose subject was T cells in Graves' hyperthyroidism and ophthalmopathy. That work adds: Within blood appeared most thyroid clonotypes that had expanded above 0.001.

The source material was peripheral blood mononuclear cells (PBMCs), sampled at new diagnosis, from a patient treated with antithyroid drugs. The V call is TRBV19, the J call TRBJ1-4, with D uncertain. The receptor was isolated from a woman between 18 and 29 years old with Graves disease. The CDR3 protein is CASTDLREREKLFF. Here the CDR3 DNA reads TGTGCCAGTACTGATCTCCGGGAGCGGGAAAAACTGTTTTTT. Together with reference TRBV19 and TRBJ1-4, the CDR3 gives the full variable domain: DGGITQSPKYLFRKEGQNVTLSCEQNLNHDAMYWYRQDPGQGLRLIYYSQIVNDFQKGDIAEGYSVSREKKESFPLTVTSAQKNPTAFYLCASTDLREREKLFFGSGTQLSVL.